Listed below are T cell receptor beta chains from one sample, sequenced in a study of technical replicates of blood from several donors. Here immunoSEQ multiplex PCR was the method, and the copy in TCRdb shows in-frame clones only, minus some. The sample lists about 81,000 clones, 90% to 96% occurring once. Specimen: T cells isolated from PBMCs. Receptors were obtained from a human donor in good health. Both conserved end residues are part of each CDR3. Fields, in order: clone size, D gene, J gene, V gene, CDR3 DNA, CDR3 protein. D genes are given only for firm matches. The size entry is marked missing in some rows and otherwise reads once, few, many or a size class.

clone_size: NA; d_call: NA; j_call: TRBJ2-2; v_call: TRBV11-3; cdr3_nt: TGTGCCAGCAGCTTAATGACTAGTGGCACCGGGGAGCTGTTTTTT; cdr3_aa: CASSLMTSGTGELFF
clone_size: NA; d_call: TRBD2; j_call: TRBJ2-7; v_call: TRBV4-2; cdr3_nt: TGTGCCAGCAGCCAGGGACTAGCGGGAGGGCCCCACGAGCAGTACTTC; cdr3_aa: CASSQGLAGGPHEQYF
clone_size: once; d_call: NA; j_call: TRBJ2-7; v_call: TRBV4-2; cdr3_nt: TGTGCCAGCAGCCAAGTTAACGGGAGTCTATACGAGCAGTACTTC; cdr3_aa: CASSQVNGSLYEQYF
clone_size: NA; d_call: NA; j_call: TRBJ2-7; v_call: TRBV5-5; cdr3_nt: TGTGCCAGCAGTTCTTTCTACGAGCAGTACTTC; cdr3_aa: CASSSFYEQYF
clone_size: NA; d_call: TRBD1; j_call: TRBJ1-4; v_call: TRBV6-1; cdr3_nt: TGTGCCAGCACCGGAGGGGGCAGGGAGATCGAAAAACTGTTTTTT; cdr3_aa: CASTGGGREIEKLFF
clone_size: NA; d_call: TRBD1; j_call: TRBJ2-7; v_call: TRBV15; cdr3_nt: TGTGCCACCAGCATACAAAGGGGGCGCAACGAGCAGTACTTC; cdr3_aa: CATSIQRGRNEQYF
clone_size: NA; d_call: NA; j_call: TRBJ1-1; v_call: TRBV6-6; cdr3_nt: TGTGCCAGCACCCCAGTGATCCTCACTGAAGCTTTCTTT; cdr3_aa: CASTPVILTEAFF
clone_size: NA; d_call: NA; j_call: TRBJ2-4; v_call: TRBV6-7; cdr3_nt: TGTGCCAGCAGTTACTCGGACAGACCCCTAGCCAAAAACATTCAGTACTTC; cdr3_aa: CASSYSDRPLAKNIQYF
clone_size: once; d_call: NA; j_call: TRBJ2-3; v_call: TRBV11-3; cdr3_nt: TGTGCCAGCACCAAAACAGGGACGGGCAGTTGGGATACGCAGTATTTT; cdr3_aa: CASTKTGTGSWDTQYF
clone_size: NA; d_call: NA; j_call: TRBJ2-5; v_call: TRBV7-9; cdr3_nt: TGTGCCAGCGAACGGACACTGATCCAAGAGACCCAGTACTTC; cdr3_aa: CASERTLIQETQYF
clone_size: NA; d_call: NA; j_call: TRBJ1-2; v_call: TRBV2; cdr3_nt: TGTGCCAGCAGTGAATGGGGGGGGGATGGCTACACCTTC; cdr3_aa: CASSEWGGDGYTF
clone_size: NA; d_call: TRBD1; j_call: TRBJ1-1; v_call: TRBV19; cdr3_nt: TGTGCCAGTAGTGTCCCGACAGGGCGAACTGAAGCTTTCTTT; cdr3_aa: CASSVPTGRTEAFF
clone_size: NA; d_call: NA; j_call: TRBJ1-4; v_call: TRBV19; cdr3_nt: TGTGCCAGTAGTACAGCGTCAACTAATGAAAAACTGTTTTTT; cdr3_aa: CASSTASTNEKLFF
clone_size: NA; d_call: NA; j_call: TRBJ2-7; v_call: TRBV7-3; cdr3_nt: TGTGCCAGCAGCTTGCCCGGGGTCGAGCAGTACTTC; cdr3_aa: CASSLPGVEQYF
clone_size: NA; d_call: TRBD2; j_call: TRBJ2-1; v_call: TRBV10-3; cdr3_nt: TGTGCCATCAGGGCCCTAGGGACTAGCGCTAACAATGAGCAGTTCTTC; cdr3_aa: CAIRALGTSANNEQFF
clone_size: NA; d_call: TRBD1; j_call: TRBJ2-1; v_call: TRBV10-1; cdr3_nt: TGCGCCAGCAGTGTTAGGGGGCACCCAATTGCCTACAATGAGCAGTTCTTC; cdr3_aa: CASSVRGHPIAYNEQFF
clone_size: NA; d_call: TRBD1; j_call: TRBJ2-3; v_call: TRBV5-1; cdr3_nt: TGCGCCAGCAGCTTGGCCCCCGGGACAGGGGGCACAGATACGCAGTATTTT; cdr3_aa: CASSLAPGTGGTDTQYF
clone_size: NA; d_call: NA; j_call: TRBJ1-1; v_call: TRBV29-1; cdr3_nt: TGCAGCGTTTCCGACAGGACCACTGAAGCTTTCTTT; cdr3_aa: CSVSDRTTEAFF
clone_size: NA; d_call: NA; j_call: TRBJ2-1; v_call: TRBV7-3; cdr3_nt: TGTGCCAGCAGCCCTGCGGGCGGGTACGGTAGTGAGCAGTTCTTC; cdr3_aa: CASSPAGGYGSEQFF
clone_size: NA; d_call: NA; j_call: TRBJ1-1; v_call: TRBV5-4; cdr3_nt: TGTGCCAGCAGCCCGGCCCCGGGCGGGAGGAACACTGAAGCTTTCTTT; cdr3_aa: CASSPAPGGRNTEAFF
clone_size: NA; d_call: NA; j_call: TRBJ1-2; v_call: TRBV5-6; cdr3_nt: TGTGCCAGCACCAGCTACCACAGGCCCTATGGCTACACCTTC; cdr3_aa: CASTSYHRPYGYTF
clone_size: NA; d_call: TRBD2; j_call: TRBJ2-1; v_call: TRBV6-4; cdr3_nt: TGTGCCAGCAGCCCGGGACTAGCGGGAGGAGGGGGCTACAATGAGCAGTTCTTC; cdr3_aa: CASSPGLAGGGGYNEQFF
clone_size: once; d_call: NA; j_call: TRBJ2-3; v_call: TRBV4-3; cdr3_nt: TGCGCCAGCAGCCAAGATGGGGGCCCAGATACGCAGTATTTT; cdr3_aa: CASSQDGGPDTQYF
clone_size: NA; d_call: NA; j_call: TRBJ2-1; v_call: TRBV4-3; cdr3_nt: TGCGCCAGCAGCCACCCTTCTCTTCATGAGCAGTTCTTC; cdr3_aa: CASSHPSLHEQFF
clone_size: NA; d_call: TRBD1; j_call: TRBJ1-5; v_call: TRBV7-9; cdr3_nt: TGTGCCAGCAGCTCCGGACAGGGCAATCAGCCCCAGCATTTT; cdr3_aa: CASSSGQGNQPQHF
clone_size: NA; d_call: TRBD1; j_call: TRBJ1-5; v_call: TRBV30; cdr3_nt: TGTGCCTGGAGACCTAACCGGGGGTTCTCGACAGGGTTCTTGCATCAGCCCCAGCATTTT; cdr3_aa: CAWRPNRGFSTGFLHQPQHF
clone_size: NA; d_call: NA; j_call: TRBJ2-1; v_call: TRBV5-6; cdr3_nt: TGTGCCAGCAGCTCAATGGGGAGCAATGAGCAGTTCTTC; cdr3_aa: CASSSMGSNEQFF
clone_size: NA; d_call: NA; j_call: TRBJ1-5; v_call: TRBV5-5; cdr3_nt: TGTGCCAGCAGCTTGGCTGGACAATTCCATCAGCCCCAGCATTTT; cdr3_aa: CASSLAGQFHQPQHF
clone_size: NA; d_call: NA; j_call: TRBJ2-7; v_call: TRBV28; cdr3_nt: TGTGCCAGCAGCGACTCATCCTACGAGCAGTACTTC; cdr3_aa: CASSDSSYEQYF
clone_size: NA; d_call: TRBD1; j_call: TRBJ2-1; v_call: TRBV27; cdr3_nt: TGTGCCAGCAGTTTATCAGGGACAGCCTACAATGAGCAGTTCTTC; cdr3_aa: CASSLSGTAYNEQFF
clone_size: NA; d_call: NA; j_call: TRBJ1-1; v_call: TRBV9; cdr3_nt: TGTGCCAGCAGCGCTGGGGCGCGCACTGAAGCTTTCTTT; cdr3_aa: CASSAGARTEAFF
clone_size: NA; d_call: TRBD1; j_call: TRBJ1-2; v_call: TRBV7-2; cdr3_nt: TGTGCCAGCAGCTTAGGGGTGGGTGACAGGGTGGAGGGCTACACCTTC; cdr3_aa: CASSLGVGDRVEGYTF
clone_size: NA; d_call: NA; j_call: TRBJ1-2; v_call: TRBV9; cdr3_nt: TGTGCCAGCAGCGGACTTTCTGGCTACACCTTC; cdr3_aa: CASSGLSGYTF
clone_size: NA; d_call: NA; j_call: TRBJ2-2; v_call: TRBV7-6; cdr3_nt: TGTGCCAGCAGCGGGGCTGCCGGGGAGCTGTTTTTT; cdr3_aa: CASSGAAGELFF
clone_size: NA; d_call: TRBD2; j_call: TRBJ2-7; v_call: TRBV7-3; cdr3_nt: TGTGCCAGCAGCTACGGTGGAGCGGGAAGCTCCTACGAGCAGTACTTC; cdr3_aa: CASSYGGAGSSYEQYF
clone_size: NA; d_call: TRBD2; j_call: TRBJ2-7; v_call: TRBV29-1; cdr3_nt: TGCAGCGTTGTGTTAGGAGCGGGAGCACGCGAGCAGTACTTC; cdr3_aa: CSVVLGAGAREQYF
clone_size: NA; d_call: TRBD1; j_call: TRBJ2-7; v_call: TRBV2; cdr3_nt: TGTGCCAGCAGTGAAGTTTACGGACAGGGCTCCCACGAGCAGTACTTC; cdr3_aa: CASSEVYGQGSHEQYF
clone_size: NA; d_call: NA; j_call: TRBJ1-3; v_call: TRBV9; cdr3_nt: TGTGCCAGCAGTACTCCCGAAAACTCTGGAAACACCATATATTTT; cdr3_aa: CASSTPENSGNTIYF
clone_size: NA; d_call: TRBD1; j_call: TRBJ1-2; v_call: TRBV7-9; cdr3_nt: TGTGCCAGCAGCTCAGGGGGCGGCTATGGCTACACCTTC; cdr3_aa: CASSSGGGYGYTF
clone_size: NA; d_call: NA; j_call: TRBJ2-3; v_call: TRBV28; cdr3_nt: TGTGCCAGCAGGCGAGGCACAGATACGCAGTATTTT; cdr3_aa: CASRRGTDTQYF
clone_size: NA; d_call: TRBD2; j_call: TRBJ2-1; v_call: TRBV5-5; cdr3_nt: TGTGCCAGCAGGAGAAGCGGGGTTTACAATGAGCAGTTCTTC; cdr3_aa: CASRRSGVYNEQFF
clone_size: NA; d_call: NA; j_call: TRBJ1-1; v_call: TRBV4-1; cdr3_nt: TGCGCCAGCAGCCAAGATCCCCGGAGGGGCGCTGAAGCTTTCTTT; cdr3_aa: CASSQDPRRGAEAFF
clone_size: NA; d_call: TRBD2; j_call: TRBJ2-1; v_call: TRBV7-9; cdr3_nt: TGTGCCAGCAGCTTAGCGGGAGGGTCCCACAATGAGCAGTTCTTC; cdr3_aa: CASSLAGGSHNEQFF
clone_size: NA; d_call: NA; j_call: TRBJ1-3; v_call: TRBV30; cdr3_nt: TGTGCCTGGACAAACAGCCGCCTCTCTGGAAACACCATATATTTT; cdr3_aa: CAWTNSRLSGNTIYF